This note documents a single T cell receptor beta chain sequence. The antigen remains unidentified. This specimen belongs to a study of memory CD4+ T cells and cytomegalovirus serostatus. Notes on the study in general: The CMV-associated TCR signature appears largely within the CD4+ memory repertoire. CD4+ memory repertoires contained about 40% of the roughly 160 reported CMV TCRbeta sequences.

The method was immunoSEQ multiplex PCR; TCRdb's version includes in-frame clones alone and lacks a portion of them. The sample consists of 50,000 to 65,000 clones, about 73% of them appearing once. The germline CDR1 and CDR2 sequences are MDHEN and SYDVKM. The junction had 7 bases not matched to a gene; V was cut back by 1 base and J by 10 bases. This CDR3 comprises 14 residues. Single viable CD3+CD4+CD8-CD45RO+ cells were sorted as the memory CD4+ T cells. The TCR comes from an adult in good health and CMV-seronegative. The source material was memory CD4+ T cells from blood. The V gene is TRBV28, the J gene TRBJ1-1; 9 bases align to TRBD1. DNA for the CDR3: TGTGCCAGCAGTTTATTTGGGACAGGGTCCCTAGCTTTCTTT. Translation: CASSLFGTGSLAFF.